These 21 T cell receptor beta chains were all obtained from the same sample, sequenced in a study of cytomegalovirus exposure and HLA in healthy donors. The data were produced by immunoSEQ multiplex PCR, yet TCRdb's version contains in-frame clones alone and is incomplete. The sample includes fewer than 95,000 clones, around 95% seen only once; the top ten take 0.6% to 0.8%. Material: PBMCs. These receptors were taken from a woman under 30 in good health and CMV-seronegative.

The chain has TRBV19 and TRBJ1-1; D may be TRBD1 (5 bases). Germline V gene data show CDR1 as LNHDA and CDR2 as SQIVND (reference sequence). CDR3 size: 14 residues. V shed 3 bases and J shed 5 bases, with 13 bases lying between them. CDR3 nucleotide sequence: TGTGCCAGTAGTATCCGTCAGGGTTGGACTGAAGCTTTCTTT. Translation: CASSIRQGWTEAFF.

This rearrangement joins TRBV6-5 to TRBJ1-1, with 11 bases that match TRBD1. The CDR3 totals 15 residues. Per germline, CDR1 MNHEY and CDR2 SVGAGI. V gave up 5 bases and J gave up 4 bases; unmatched junction bases: 6. In nucleotides, the CDR3 is TGTGCCAGCAGTCTAACCGGGACAGGGGGCACTGAAGCTTTCTTT. It is translated as CASSLTGTGGTEAFF.

The gene calls are TRBV28 and TRBJ1-5; D is ambiguous. The V gene lost 1 base and the J gene lost 6 bases, with 10 bases spanning the gap. This CDR3 is 14 amino acids long. Germline V gene data show CDR1 as MDHEN and CDR2 as SYDVKM. CDR3 DNA: TGTGCCAGCAGTTTATCGGGGTCGGGTCAGCCCCAGCATTTT. It encodes CASSLSGSGQPQHF.

CDR3 in DNA: TGTGCCACCAGCAGGAGACTAACCCACCAAGAGACCCAGTACTTC. Protein product: CATSRRLTHQETQYF. This chain connects TRBV15 to TRBJ2-5; maybe TRBD2 (5 bases). CDR3 length: 15 amino acids. CDR1 is LNHNV and CDR2 is YYDKDF in the germline V gene (reference sequence). Between the trimmed V and J ends, which lost 3 bases and 0 bases, there was a span of 11 bases. Using reference TRBV15 and TRBJ2-5 for the parts outside the CDR3, the full variable domain is DAMVIQNPRYQVTQFGKPVTLSCSQTLNHNVMYWYQQKSSQAPKLLFHYYDKDFNNEADTPDNFQSRRPNTSFCFLDIRSPGLGDTAMYLCATSRRLTHQETQYFGPGTRLLVL.

The chain combines TRBV30 with TRBJ2-7; tentative D call: TRBD1 (6 bases). With 5 bases removed from V and 2 bases from J, the gap between germline ends came to 16 bases. The CDR3 length is 14 residues. The germline gives CDR1 GTSNPN, CDR2 SVGIG (reference sequence). The CDR3 sequence is CAWVRQGRPYEQYF. The CDR3 DNA reads TGTGCCTGGGTGCGGCAGGGGCGACCCTACGAGCAGTACTTC.

This sequence joins TRBV4-2 and TRBJ2-5; 7 bases map to TRBD2. This CDR3 is built from 16 residues. Losses at the gene ends were 3 bases for V and 2 bases for J; bases not matched to a gene: 9. Germline CDR1 LGHNA, CDR2 YNFKEQ. CDR3 bases: TGTGCCAGCAGCCAGGGGGGGGGACGGCTACAAGAGACCCAGTACTTC. It yields the protein CASSQGGGRLQETQYF.

V gene TRBV7-2 combines with J gene TRBJ2-6; unclear D gene. V was pared by 5 bases and J by 4 bases, with 3 bases between. This CDR3 is 12 amino acids long. Germline CDR1 and CDR2: SGHTA and FQGNSA. The CDR3 here is CASSEGANVLTF. CDR3 nucleotides: TGTGCCAGCAGCGAGGGGGCCAACGTCCTGACTTTC. The full variable domain, with the rest looked up from reference TRBV7-2 and TRBJ2-6, is GAGVSQSPSNKVTEKGKDVELRCDPISGHTALYWYRQSLGQGLEFLIYFQGNSAPDKSGLPSDRFSAERTGGSVSTLTIQRTQQEDSAVYLCASSEGANVLTFGAGSRLTVL.

The CDR3 coding sequence is TGTGCCAGCTCACCACTAGCAGGGCAAGCTTTCTTT. Encoded protein: CASSPLAGQAFF. The rearrangement uses TRBV18 and TRBJ1-1; possible D gene TRBD1, 5 bases. Trimming cost V 1 base and J 9 bases, with 9 bases left between them. This CDR3 region has 12 residues. The germline V gene has CDR1 KGHSH and CDR2 LQKENI.

This clone was observed a single time. The chain joins TRBV7-8 to TRBJ2-7; weak D call: TRBD1 (5 bases). Germline CDR1 reads SGHVS; CDR2 reads FQNEAQ. The CDR3 covers 13 residues. V was trimmed by 5 bases and J by 2 bases, leaving 10 bases between them. CDR3 amino acids: CASSQTVTYEQYF. The CDR3 region has the DNA TGTGCCAGCAGCCAGACAGTAACCTACGAGCAGTACTTC.

The chain has TRBV5-4 and TRBJ1-2; D is unresolved. The CDR3 loop spans 13 amino acids. V lost 7 bases and J 7 bases, leaving 17 bases between the germline ends. Per germline, CDR1 SGHNT and CDR2 YYREEE (reference sequence). CDR3 sequence: CASHAGREGGYTF. CDR3 in DNA: TGTGCCAGCCACGCGGGGAGGGAAGGTGGCTACACCTTC.

The J gene is TRBJ2-1, the V gene TRBV9; 8 bases agree with TRBD2. The CDR3 contains 14 residues. V shed 2 bases and J 6 bases; nucleotides not matched to a gene: 4. Per germline, CDR1 SGDLS and CDR2 YYNGEE. CDR3 amino acids: CASSVPGGVNEQFF. CDR3 bases: TGTGCCAGCAGCGTCCCGGGGGGGGTCAATGAGCAGTTCTTC.

V and J are TRBV4-2 and TRBJ2-1, with 11 bases identical to TRBD2. Germline CDR1 and CDR2: LGHNA and YNFKEQ. J was trimmed by 1 base and V by 5 bases; bases with no gene match: 4. The CDR3 totals 16 residues. This CDR3 reads CASSSRTSGSYNEQFF. CDR3 DNA: TGTGCCAGCAGCTCTCGGACTAGCGGGTCCTACAATGAGCAGTTCTTC.

The chain carries TRBV28 and TRBJ1-4; tentative D call: TRBD1 (6 bases). V lost 2 bases, J lost 12 bases, and 13 bases lay in between. This CDR3 region has 13 residues. Per germline, CDR1 MDHEN and CDR2 SYDVKM. The CDR3 bases are TGTGCCAGCAGTTTAGGGCAGGGGCCAGAACTGTTTTTT. Residues: CASSLGQGPELFF.

This sequence joins TRBV7-2 and TRBJ1-3; no reliable D call. This CDR3 comprises 16 residues. CDR1 is SGHTA, CDR2 FQGNSA, per germline. The V and J ends lost 2 bases and 0 bases respectively, with 11 bases between them. CDR3 nucleotides: TGTGCCAGCAGCTTATGGGCAGCGGCCTCTGGAAACACCATATATTTT. The encoded protein is CASSLWAAASGNTIYF. Supplemented by reference TRBV7-2 and TRBJ1-3, the full variable domain reads GAGVSQSPSNKVTEKGKDVELRCDPISGHTALYWYRQSLGQGLEFLIYFQGNSAPDKSGLPSDRFSAERTGGSVSTLTIQRTQQEDSAVYLCASSLWAAASGNTIYFGEGSWLTVV.

This chain links TRBV18 with TRBJ2-5, with D maybe TRBD2 (6 bases). Germline values: CDR1 KGHSH, CDR2 LQKENI. The CDR3 is 16 residues long. V was trimmed by 0 bases and J by 5 bases, leaving 16 bases between them. The CDR3 sequence is CASSPPGLLMGETQYF. CDR3 DNA sequence: TGTGCCAGCTCACCACCGGGACTCCTGATGGGGGAGACCCAGTACTTC.

The chain couples TRBV29-1 to TRBJ2-7; TRBD1 might be the D (5 bases). This CDR3 region has 14 residues. CDR1 is SQVTM and CDR2 is ANQGSEA in the germline V gene. The germline V and J ends were trimmed by 4 bases and 1 base, with 14 bases remaining between them. CDR3 region: CSVVQGAGSYEQYF. As DNA, the CDR3 is TGCAGCGTTGTCCAAGGGGCTGGGTCCTACGAGCAGTACTTC.

The chain couples TRBV29-1 to TRBJ2-7; no clear D gene. The germline V gene encodes CDR1 SQVTM and CDR2 ANQGSEA. Trimming removed 6 bases from V and 0 bases from J, with 9 bases in between. This CDR3 spans 12 amino acids. The CDR3: CSVAERSYEQYF. In nucleotides, the CDR3 is TGCAGCGTGGCAGAGCGCTCCTACGAGCAGTACTTC.

This CDR3 is CAIREGGNTEAFF. CDR3 DNA: TGTGCCATCAGGGAGGGCGGGAACACTGAAGCTTTCTTT. The chain employs TRBV10-3 and TRBJ1-1; D is uncertain. In germline, CDR1 is ENHRY, CDR2 SYGVKD. The CDR3 length is 13 residues. Trimming took off 6 bases at V and 1 base at J, with 9 bases between the two ends.

The chain uses TRBV9 and TRBJ2-5; D is unresolved. This CDR3 spans 15 amino acids. The V end lost 0 bases, the J end lost 2 bases, and 11 bases lay between the germline ends. CDR1 is SGDLS, CDR2 YYNGEE, per germline. The DNA for the CDR3 is TGTGCCAGCAGCGTAGAAGGAGCGTTTCAAGAGACCCAGTACTTC. It translates to CASSVEGAFQETQYF.

The J gene is TRBJ2-5, the V gene TRBV4-2; TRBD2 matches at 7 bases. Germline-derived CDR1 and CDR2 are LGHNA and YNFKEQ. The CDR3 runs to 14 residues. V lost 1 base and J lost 5; bases outside the gene matches: 4. The CDR3 region is CASSQVSGVETQYF. CDR3 sequence (DNA): TGTGCCAGCAGCCAAGTAAGCGGGGTTGAGACCCAGTACTTC.

The count of this clone is one. The chain couples TRBV25-1 to TRBJ2-5; D is uncertain. The length of the CDR3 is 14 residues. Germline CDR1 is MGHDK and CDR2 is SYGVNS. V was cut by 5 bases and J by 1 base, with 11 bases left in between. CDR3 DNA sequence: TGTGCCAGCAGTCCCGGTCCAAGCCAAGAGACCCAGTACTTC. It codes for CASSPGPSQETQYF.